The 11 T cell receptor beta chains in this list originate from one sample, sequenced in a study of cytomegalovirus exposure and HLA in healthy donors listed by TCRdb under 2017. Library prep was done by the immunoSEQ multiplex PCR assay. A mixture of 60 forward primers for TCR Vbeta segments and 13 reverse primers for TCR Jbeta segments was used in the multiplex PCR. The clones in this table, taken by TCRdb from immuneACCESS, are in-frame only. Not every clone is retained; where verified, under half of the shortfall comes from an unresolved V gene, and the cause of the rest is unknown. This sample has a few hundred thousand clones in its table, and around 79% of those were observed once. The biggest ten clones account for 1.5% to 2% of the sample. Sequenced sample: PBMCs. The receptors come from a man aged 18 to 35 in good health and CMV-seronegative.

A single count supports this clone. This chain joins TRBV28 and TRBJ1-2, with TRBD1 matching over 10 bases. The CDR3 contains 16 residues. Losses at the gene ends were 6 bases for V and 6 bases for J; bases not matched to a gene: 13. Germline CDR1 is MDHEN and CDR2 is SYDVKM. In nucleotides, the CDR3 is TGTGCCAGCAGCAGAGGGCCCGGGACAGGGGATCATGGCTACACCTTC. It codes for CASSRGPGTGDHGYTF.

The rearrangement links TRBV6-5 to TRBJ1-2; D not resolved. The V and J ends lost 4 bases and 5 bases respectively, with 17 bases between them. This CDR3 contains 15 residues. In germline, CDR1 is MNHEY, CDR2 SVGAGI. The CDR3 DNA sequence: TGTGCCAGCAGTTCAACCCCGCAGTCAGATTATGGCTACACCTTC. Protein: CASSSTPQSDYGYTF.

This chain links TRBV5-1 with TRBJ2-3; the match to TRBD2 covers 10 bases. The CDR3 has 14 residues. J was trimmed by 9 bases and V by 4 bases; bases with no gene match: 8. CDR1 and CDR2 (germline): SGHRS, YFSETQ. DNA of the CDR3: TGCGCCAGCAGCCCAGGGACTAGCGTTGGAACGCAGTATTTT. It is translated as CASSPGTSVGTQYF.

This rearrangement joins TRBV7-9 to TRBJ2-7, with TRBD1 matching 10 bases. The V gene end was trimmed by 6 bases and the J gene end by 5 bases; junction bases not matched to a gene: 10. The germline V gene encodes CDR1 SEHNR and CDR2 FQNEAQ (reference sequence). The CDR3 length is 15 residues. CDR3 residues: CASSKTGGVVNEQYF. The CDR3 nucleotides read TGTGCCAGCAGTAAGACAGGGGGCGTAGTGAACGAGCAGTACTTC.

This clone was counted once. The J gene is TRBJ1-1, the V gene TRBV7-9; 11 positions match TRBD1. The germline gives CDR1 SEHNR, CDR2 FQNEAQ (reference sequence). The CDR3 covers 15 residues. J gave up 3 bases and V 4 bases, and 4 bases lay outside the gene matches. The chain's CDR3 is CASSSGQGADTEAFF. The CDR3, as DNA: TGTGCCAGCAGCTCCGGACAGGGGGCGGACACTGAAGCTTTCTTT.

The V call is TRBV25-1, the J call TRBJ1-1; 8 bases line up with TRBD1. The germline V gene encodes CDR1 MGHDK and CDR2 SYGVNS. After removal of 4 bases from V and 7 bases from J, the junction contained 11 bases not matched to a gene. The CDR3 is made up of 15 amino acids. CDR3 bases: TGTGCCAGCAGTGGGACGACAGGGGAGATTAATGAAGCTTTCTTT. Translation gives CASSGTTGEINEAFF.

Here the CDR3 DNA reads TGTGCCAGCTCACCTTCTAGCGGGAGGGCTGGCAACGAGCAGTACTTC. This encodes CASSPSSGRAGNEQYF. The genes are TRBV18 and TRBJ2-7, with TRBD2 matching 12 bases. V shed 3 bases and J 5 bases; nucleotides not matched to a gene: 8. The CDR3 sequence is 16 residues long. Germline-derived CDR1 and CDR2 are KGHSH and LQKENI.

The rearrangement links TRBV7-2 to TRBJ2-3; the match to TRBD2 covers 11 bases. The trim removed 4 bases at V and 0 bases at J, leaving 3 bases unmatched. The CDR3 loop spans 16 amino acids. Germline lookup yields CDR1 SGHTA and CDR2 FQGNSA. CDR3 in amino acids: CASSSWTSGSTDTQYF. CDR3 in DNA: TGTGCCAGCAGCTCATGGACTAGCGGGAGCACAGATACGCAGTATTTT.

The chain carries TRBV6-5 and TRBJ2-2, with D possibly matching TRBD2 (6 bases). Trimming took off 0 bases at V and 7 bases at J, with 15 bases between the two ends. Germline CDR1 and CDR2: MNHEY and SVGAGI. There are 16 residues in the CDR3. The DNA for the CDR3 is TGTGCCAGCAGTTACTCGGCGGGAACCACAGGCGGGGAGCTGTTTTTT. It encodes CASSYSAGTTGGELFF.

CDR3 loop: CASSLGQGVGETQYF. The DNA for the CDR3 is TGTGCCAGCAGCTTGGGACAGGGGGTGGGAGAGACCCAGTACTTC. V and J are TRBV5-6 and TRBJ2-5, with 9 nucleotides matching TRBD1. CDR3 length: 15 amino acids. With 0 bases clipped from V and 4 bases from J, the junction kept 4 bases outside the gene matches. Germline CDR1 SGHDT, CDR2 YYEEEE.

V and J are TRBV18 and TRBJ2-5; possible D gene TRBD1, 8 bases. V was clipped by 4 bases and J by 2 bases, with 14 bases between them. The CDR3 has 15 residues. Germline V lookup: CDR1 KGHSH, CDR2 LQKENI. The CDR3: CASSLQGGLQETQYF. In DNA form, the CDR3 reads TGTGCCAGCTCACTACAGGGGGGACTACAAGAGACCCAGTACTTC.